Below, 4 T cell receptor beta chains from the same sample are listed, as sequenced in a study of OX40 agonist ivuxolimab in advanced cancers. Clones were read by immunoSEQ multiplex PCR, and TCRdb kept only the in-frame ones, dropping some. The sample has about 110,000 clones, roughly nine tenths seen once; the top ten hold 0.27%. The sequenced sample was CD4+ or CD8+ T cells sorted from blood, obtained in a trial of the OX40 agonist ivuxolimab. These receptors were obtained from an adult with an advanced solid tumor such as melanoma, head and neck, liver or kidney cancer.

The chain employs TRBV6-6 and TRBJ1-1; D is unclear. This CDR3 comprises 13 residues. Trimming took off 2 bases at V and 1 base at J, with 5 bases between the two ends. Germline assignment: CDR1 MNHNY and CDR2 SVGAGI (reference sequence). CDR3 sequence (DNA): TGTGCCAGCAGTTACGAAACGAACACTGAAGCTTTCTTT. Residues: CASSYETNTEAFF.

The rearrangement uses TRBV10-3 and TRBJ1-1; the D is unclear. With 0 bases removed from V and 6 bases from J, the gap between germline ends came to 14 bases. The CDR3 length is 15 residues. Germline assignment: CDR1 ENHRY and CDR2 SYGVKD. CDR3 amino acids: CAISESAFLGSEAFF. CDR3 sequence (DNA): TGTGCCATCAGTGAGTCGGCGTTTCTAGGGTCTGAAGCTTTCTTT.

The J gene is TRBJ1-2, the V gene TRBV7-6; D perhaps matches TRBD1 (6 bases). The CDR3 is 15 residues long. V gave up 0 bases and J gave up 2 bases, with 10 bases separating them. Germline lookup yields CDR1 SGHVS and CDR2 FNYEAQ. The CDR3 DNA reads as TGTGCCAGCAGCTTAGCCGGGGGCACAAACTATGGCTACACCTTC. It translates to CASSLAGGTNYGYTF.

The chain carries TRBV28 and TRBJ2-2; D perhaps matches TRBD2 (6 bases). CDR3 size: 16 residues. The V gene lost 6 bases and the J gene lost 0 bases, with 14 bases spanning the gap. The germline CDR1 and CDR2 sequences are MDHEN and SYDVKM. The CDR3 DNA reads TGTGCCAGCAGCCCTGGTGGGGACTCGAACACCGGGGAGCTGTTTTTT. It is translated as CASSPGGDSNTGELFF.